The 16 T cell receptor beta chains below all came from one sample that was sequenced in a study of metastatic and nonmetastatic thyroid tumors. All patients were treatment-naive before thyroid surgery. Using MiXCR, TCRdb re-called clones from the PCR reads. This sample carries tens of thousands of clones, around 21% of them seen once, and the ten largest clones take under 15%. The specimen was blood. The receptors shown here come from a male donor with papillary thyroid cancer or a benign thyroid nodule (not recorded which). Some clones in this sample may be carry-over from other donors' samples.

Points on this clone: The junction departs from germline at one end; a sequencing error may be responsible. The chain is built from TRBV11-2 and TRBJ2-3, with D possibly being TRBD2 (6 bases). CDR3 length: 16 amino acids. The germline V gene has CDR1 SGHAT and CDR2 FQNNGV. CDR3 sequence: CASSLGIAATTDTQYF. The CDR3, as DNA: TGCGCCAGCAGCTTGGGAATAGCGGCCACCACAGATACGCAGTATTTT. Full variable domain (missing parts from reference TRBV11-2 and TRBJ2-3): EAGVAQSPRYKIIEKRQSVAFWCNPISGHATLYWYQQILGQGPKLLIQFQNNGVVDDSQLPKDRFSAERLKGVDSTLKIQPAKLEDSAVYLCASSLGIAATTDTQYFGPGTRLTVL.

This clone is judged medium-sized. The J gene is TRBJ1-5, the V gene TRBV4-3, with a tentative D call TRBD1 (5 bases). V lost 0 bases to trimming and J lost 1 base, with 13 bases between them. CDR1 LGHNA and CDR2 YSLEER come from the germline V gene. The CDR3 runs 17 residues. This CDR3 is CASSQDLKGESNQPQHF. The CDR3 DNA reads as TGCGCCAGCAGCCAAGATCTGAAAGGGGAAAGCAATCAGCCCCAGCATTTT.

The chain links TRBV7-2 to TRBJ2-7; a possible D gene is TRBD2 (6 bases). The germline gives CDR1 SGHTA, CDR2 FQGNSA. This CDR3 contains 15 residues. V was pared by 4 bases and J by 5 bases, with 18 bases between. CDR3 sequence: CASSSRRAVLDEQYF. Here the CDR3 DNA reads TGTGCCAGCAGCTCTCGGAGGGCCGTATTAGACGAGCAGTACTTC.

This clone occurred a few times. The V call is TRBV10-1, the J call TRBJ1-2; D call uncertain. This CDR3 has 13 amino acids. Germline assignment: CDR1 WNHNN and CDR2 SYGVQD (reference sequence). V dropped 4 bases and J dropped 3 bases, with 9 bases sitting between them. Here the CDR3 reads CASSGTEDYGYTF. In nucleotides, the CDR3 is TGCGCCAGCAGTGGAACCGAGGACTATGGCTACACCTTC.

The sample holds many counts of this clone. The chain joins TRBV5-1 to TRBJ1-5; the match to TRBD1 covers 7 bases. The CDR3 is 15 residues long. With V trimmed by 4 bases and J by 1 base, 5 bases remained unmatched. CDR1 and CDR2 from the germline V gene are SGHRS and YFSETQ. The CDR3 loop reads CASSASGGSNQPQHF. As DNA, the CDR3 is TGCGCCAGCAGCGCGTCAGGGGGAAGCAATCAGCCCCAGCATTTT.

Only a few counts were recorded for this clone. V and J are TRBV11-3 and TRBJ2-7; D unresolved. CDR1 and CDR2 (germline): SGHNT, YENEEA. This CDR3 is 12 amino acids long. The V end lost 5 bases, the J end lost 6 bases, and 11 bases lay between the germline ends. CDR3 DNA sequence: TGTGCCAGCAGCACTGCCCTCTCCGAGCAGTACTTC. As protein: CASSTALSEQYF.

This clone was picked up many times. The V call is TRBV12-3 or TRBV12-4, the J call TRBJ2-3; 10 nucleotides line up with TRBD1. V dropped 6 bases and J dropped 5; count of bases not matched to a gene: 8. The CDR3 length is 15 residues. CDR3 sequence (DNA): TGTGCCAGCAGCCCCATCGACAGGGGGCAAGATACGCAGTATTTT. Amino acids: CASSPIDRGQDTQYF.

By sample fraction, this clone is medium-sized. The chain links TRBV5-1 to TRBJ2-3; D unresolved. Germline V CDR1 and CDR2: SGHRS, YFSETQ. The V end lost 2 bases, the J end lost 0 bases, and 13 bases lay between the germline ends. The CDR3 runs 16 residues. CDR3 nucleotide sequence: TGCGCCAGCAGCTTACAAGGGCGGTTTAGCACAGATACGCAGTATTTT. Translation gives CASSLQGRFSTDTQYF.

The chain carries TRBV11-1 and TRBJ2-7, with D perhaps matching TRBD1 or TRBD2 (5 bases each). The length of the CDR3 is 13 residues. V was clipped by 5 bases and J by 3 bases, with 11 bases between them. In germline, CDR1 is SGHAT, CDR2 FQDESV (reference sequence). The CDR3 is CASSLTRGYEQYF. As DNA, the CDR3 is TGTGCCAGCAGCCTCACGAGGGGCTACGAGCAGTACTTC.

This clone appeared a few times. The conserved phenylalanine or tryptophan is not found at the CDR3 terminus, so this likely reflects a read error. The V call is TRBV28, the J call TRBJ2-5; TRBD1 matches 9 bases. After removal of 4 bases from V and 0 bases from J, the junction contained 3 bases not matched to a gene. Germline loops: CDR1 MDHEN, CDR2 SYDVKM. This CDR3 comprises 15 residues. This CDR3 is CASSWDRAYQETQYL. CDR3 DNA: TGTGCCAGCAGTTGGGACAGGGCGTACCAAGAGACCCAGTACCTC.

There are many counts of this clone. The chain links TRBV29-1 to TRBJ1-1; D is uncertain. This CDR3 comprises 14 residues. The germline CDR1 and CDR2 sequences are SQVTM and ANQGSEA. V gave up 7 bases and J gave up 0 bases, with 15 bases separating them. CDR3 sequence reads: CSASPPSLNTEAFF. The DNA for the CDR3 is TGCAGCGCGAGCCCCCCCAGCCTGAACACTGAAGCTTTCTTT.

This clone has at least ten counts. The chain is built from TRBV7-8 and TRBJ2-5; D is ambiguous. In germline, CDR1 is SGHVS, CDR2 FQNEAQ. The CDR3 is 14 amino acids. With 1 base removed from V and 3 bases from J, the gap between germline ends came to 9 bases. CDR3 coding DNA: TGTGCCAGCAGCTTAGGGCCCGCGAAAGAGACCCAGTACTTC. Amino acids: CASSLGPAKETQYF.

This clone is labeled medium-sized. The chain is built from TRBV6-1 and TRBJ1-2, with 10 bases aligning to TRBD1. The CDR3 runs 14 residues. Losses at the gene ends were 11 bases for V and 2 bases for J; bases not matched to a gene: 8. CDR1 is MNHNS, CDR2 SASEGT, per germline. The CDR3 DNA reads TGTGCCGGATCCGGGACAGGGGTGAACTATGGCTACACCTTC. Amino acids: CAGSGTGVNYGYTF.

The sample holds a few counts of this clone. This chain links TRBV28 with TRBJ2-7; 8 positions match TRBD1. V was clipped by 6 bases and J by 4 bases; unmatched bases: 8. Germline V gene data show CDR1 as MDHEN and CDR2 as SYDVKM. The CDR3 runs 14 residues. CDR3 DNA: TGTGCCAGCAGGACAACCGGGACAGGTTACGAGCAGTACTTC. Protein sequence: CASRTTGTGYEQYF.

By share, this clone counts as medium-sized. The chain recombines TRBV5-1 with TRBJ2-2; 10 bases agree with TRBD2. Germline CDR1 and CDR2: SGHRS and YFSETQ. Trimming removed 4 bases from V and 2 bases from J; junction bases left unmatched: 2. CDR3 length equals 15 residues. The CDR3 region is CASSELAGNTGELFF. The CDR3 DNA is TGCGCCAGCAGCGAACTAGCGGGAAACACCGGGGAGCTGTTTTTT.

This clone was detected many times. The chain joins TRBV11-2 to TRBJ2-7; 7 bases are a match to TRBD2. Per the germline V gene, CDR1 is SGHAT and CDR2 is FQNNGV. Unmatched junction bases numbered 3, after V lost 7 bases and J lost 0 bases. The CDR3 has 13 residues. The CDR3 DNA reads TGTGCCAGCAAGGGCGGGAGCTCCTACGAGCAGTACTTC. It specifies CASKGGSSYEQYF.